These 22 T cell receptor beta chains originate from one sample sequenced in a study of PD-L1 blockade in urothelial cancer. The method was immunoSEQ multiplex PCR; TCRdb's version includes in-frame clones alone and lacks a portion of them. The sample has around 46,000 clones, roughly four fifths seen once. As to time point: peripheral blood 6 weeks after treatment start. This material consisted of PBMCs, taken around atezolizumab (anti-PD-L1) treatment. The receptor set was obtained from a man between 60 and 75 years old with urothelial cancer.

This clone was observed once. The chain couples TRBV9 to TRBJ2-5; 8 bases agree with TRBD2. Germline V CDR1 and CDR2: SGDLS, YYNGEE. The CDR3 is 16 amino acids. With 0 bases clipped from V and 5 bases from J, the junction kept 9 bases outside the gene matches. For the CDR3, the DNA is TGTGCCAGCAGCGTAGCTACCCCGGGAGGGGGTGAGACCCAGTACTTC. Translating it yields CASSVATPGGGETQYF.

The DNA for the CDR3 is TGCGCCAGCAGTGAACTAGCGGAGATCAATGAGCAGTTCTTC. The encoded protein is CASSELAEINEQFF. This rearrangement joins TRBV10-2 to TRBJ2-1; 8 nucleotides match TRBD2. The CDR3 is 14 residues long. With 3 bases clipped from V and 6 bases from J, the junction kept 4 bases outside the gene matches. From germline, CDR1 is WSHSY and CDR2 SAAADI.

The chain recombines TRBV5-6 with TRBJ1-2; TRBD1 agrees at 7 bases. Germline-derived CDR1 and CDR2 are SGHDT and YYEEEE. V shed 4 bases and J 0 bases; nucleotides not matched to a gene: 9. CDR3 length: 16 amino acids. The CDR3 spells CASSPTAGTANYGYTF. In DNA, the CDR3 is TGTGCCAGCAGCCCAACGGCCGGGACAGCTAACTATGGCTACACCTTC.

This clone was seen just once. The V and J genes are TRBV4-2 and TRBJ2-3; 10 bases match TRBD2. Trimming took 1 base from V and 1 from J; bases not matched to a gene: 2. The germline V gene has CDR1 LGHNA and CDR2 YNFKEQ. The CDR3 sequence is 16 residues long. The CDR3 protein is CASSQVTSGGTDTQYF. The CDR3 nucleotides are TGTGCCAGCAGCCAAGTCACTAGCGGGGGCACAGATACGCAGTATTTT.

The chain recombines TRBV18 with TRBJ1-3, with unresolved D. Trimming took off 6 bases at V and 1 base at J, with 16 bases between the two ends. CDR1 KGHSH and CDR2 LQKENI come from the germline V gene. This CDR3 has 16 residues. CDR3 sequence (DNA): TGTGCCAGCTCGTCTACGATGGTCAAGTCTGGAAACACCATATATTTT. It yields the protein CASSSTMVKSGNTIYF.

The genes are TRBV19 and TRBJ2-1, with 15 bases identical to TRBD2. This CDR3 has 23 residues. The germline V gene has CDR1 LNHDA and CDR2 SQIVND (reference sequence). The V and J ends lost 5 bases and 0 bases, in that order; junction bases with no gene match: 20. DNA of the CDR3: TGTGCCAGTAGTTGGGTGCGCCGTCCGGGACTAGCGGGAGGCCCTCCCTCCTACAATGAGCAGTTCTTC. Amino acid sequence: CASSWVRRPGLAGGPPSYNEQFF.

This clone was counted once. The CDR3 nucleotides read TGTGCCACCAGCACAGGGTACCAAGAGACCCAGTACTTC. This translates into CATSTGYQETQYF. The V call is TRBV15, the J call TRBJ2-5; possible D gene TRBD1, 5 bases. Looked up from germline, CDR1 is LNHNV and CDR2 is YYDKDF (reference sequence). Trimming removed 4 bases from V and 0 bases from J, with 6 bases in between. This CDR3 spans 13 amino acids.

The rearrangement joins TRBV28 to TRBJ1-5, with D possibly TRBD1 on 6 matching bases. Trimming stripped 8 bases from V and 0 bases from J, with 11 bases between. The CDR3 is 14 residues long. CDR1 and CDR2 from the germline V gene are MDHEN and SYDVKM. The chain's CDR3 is CASAGEYSNQPQHF. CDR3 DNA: TGTGCCAGCGCAGGGGAATATAGCAATCAGCCCCAGCATTTT.

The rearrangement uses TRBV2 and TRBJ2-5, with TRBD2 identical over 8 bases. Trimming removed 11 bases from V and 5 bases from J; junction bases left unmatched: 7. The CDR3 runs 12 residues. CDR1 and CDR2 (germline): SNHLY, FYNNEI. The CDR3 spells CAGGGGLETQYF. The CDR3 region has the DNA TGTGCCGGAGGCGGGGGGTTGGAGACCCAGTACTTC.

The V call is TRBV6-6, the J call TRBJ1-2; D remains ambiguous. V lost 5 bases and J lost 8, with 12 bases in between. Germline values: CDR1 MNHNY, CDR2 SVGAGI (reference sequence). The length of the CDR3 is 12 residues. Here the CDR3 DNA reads TGTGCCAGCAGTCCGCCAGGCAAGGGCTACACCTTC. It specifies CASSPPGKGYTF.

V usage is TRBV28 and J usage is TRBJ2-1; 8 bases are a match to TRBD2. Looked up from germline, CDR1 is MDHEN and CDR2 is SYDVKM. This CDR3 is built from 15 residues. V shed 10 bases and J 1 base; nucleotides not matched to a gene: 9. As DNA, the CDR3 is TGTGCCACCTACCCCGGGGGGGGGTCCTACAATGAGCAGTTCTTC. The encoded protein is CATYPGGGSYNEQFF.

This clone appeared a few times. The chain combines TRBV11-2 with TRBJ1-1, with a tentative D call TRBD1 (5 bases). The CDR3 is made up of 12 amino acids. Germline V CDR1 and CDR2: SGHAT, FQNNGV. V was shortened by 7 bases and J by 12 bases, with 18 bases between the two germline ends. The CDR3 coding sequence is TGTGCCAGCACCTATGGGGGGGATCATCCTTTCTTT. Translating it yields CASTYGGDHPFF.

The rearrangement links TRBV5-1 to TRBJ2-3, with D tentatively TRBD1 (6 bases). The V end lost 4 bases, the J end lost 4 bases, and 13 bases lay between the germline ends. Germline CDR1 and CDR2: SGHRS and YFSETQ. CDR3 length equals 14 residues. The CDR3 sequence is CASSRDNPSDTQYF. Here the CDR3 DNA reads TGCGCCAGCAGCCGGGACAACCCATCAGATACGCAGTATTTT.

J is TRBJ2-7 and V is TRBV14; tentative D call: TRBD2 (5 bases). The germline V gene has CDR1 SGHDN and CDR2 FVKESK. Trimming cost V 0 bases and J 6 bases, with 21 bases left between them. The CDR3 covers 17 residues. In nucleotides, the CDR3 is TGTGCCAGCAGCCAAGATCCCTGGAGAGGGAGACGGGCCGAGCAGTACTTC. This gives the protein CASSQDPWRGRRAEQYF.

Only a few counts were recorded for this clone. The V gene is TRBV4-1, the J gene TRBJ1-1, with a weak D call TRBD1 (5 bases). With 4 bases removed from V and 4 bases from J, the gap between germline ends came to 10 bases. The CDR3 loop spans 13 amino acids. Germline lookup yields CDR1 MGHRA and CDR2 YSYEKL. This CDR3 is CASSLQGGTEAFF. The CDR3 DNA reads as TGCGCCAGCAGCCTCCAGGGTGGCACTGAAGCTTTCTTT.

CDR3 sequence reads: CASSSGLADEQYF. CDR3 DNA: TGCGCCAGCAGCAGTGGACTAGCGGACGAGCAGTACTTC. The genes are TRBV5-1 and TRBJ2-7; 10 nucleotides agree with TRBD2. V trimming: 4 bases; J trimming: 5 bases; junction bases outside the gene matches: 3. The CDR3 length is 13 residues. The germline gives CDR1 SGHRS, CDR2 YFSETQ.

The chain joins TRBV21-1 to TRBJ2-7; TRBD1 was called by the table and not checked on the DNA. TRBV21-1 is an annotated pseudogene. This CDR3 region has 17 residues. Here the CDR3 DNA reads TGTGCCAGCAGCAAATTTAAAGGACAGGGTAAGGCAGAAGAGCAGTACTTC. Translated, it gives CASSKFKGQGKAEEQYF.

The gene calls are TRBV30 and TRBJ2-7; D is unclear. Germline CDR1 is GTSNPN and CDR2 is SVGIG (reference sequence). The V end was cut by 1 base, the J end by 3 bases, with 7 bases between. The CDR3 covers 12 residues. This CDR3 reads CAWSAGNYEQYF. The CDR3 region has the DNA TGTGCCTGGAGTGCCGGTAACTACGAGCAGTACTTC.

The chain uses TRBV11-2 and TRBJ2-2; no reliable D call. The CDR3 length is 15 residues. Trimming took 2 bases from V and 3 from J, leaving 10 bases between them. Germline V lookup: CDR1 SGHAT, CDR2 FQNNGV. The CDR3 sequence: CASSLFGSDTGELFF. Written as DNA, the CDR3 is TGTGCCAGCAGCTTATTTGGCAGTGACACCGGGGAGCTGTTTTTT.

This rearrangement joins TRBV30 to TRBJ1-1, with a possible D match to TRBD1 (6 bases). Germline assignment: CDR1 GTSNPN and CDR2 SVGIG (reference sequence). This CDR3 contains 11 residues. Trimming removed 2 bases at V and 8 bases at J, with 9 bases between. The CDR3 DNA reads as TGTGCCTGGAGTTGGACAGAAGAAGCTTTCTTT. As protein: CAWSWTEEAFF.

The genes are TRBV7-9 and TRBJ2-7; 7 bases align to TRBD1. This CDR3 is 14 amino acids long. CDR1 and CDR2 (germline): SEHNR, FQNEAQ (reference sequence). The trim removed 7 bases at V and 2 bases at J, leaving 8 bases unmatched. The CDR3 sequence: CASTFKDRPYEQYF. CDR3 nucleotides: TGTGCCAGCACCTTCAAGGACAGGCCCTACGAGCAGTACTTC.

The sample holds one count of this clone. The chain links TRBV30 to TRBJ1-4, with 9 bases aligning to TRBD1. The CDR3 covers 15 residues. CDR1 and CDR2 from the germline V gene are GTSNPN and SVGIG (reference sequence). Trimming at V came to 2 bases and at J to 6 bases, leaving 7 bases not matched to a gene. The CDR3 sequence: CAWSPGQGLDEKLFF. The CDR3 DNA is TGTGCCTGGAGTCCGGGACAGGGTTTGGATGAAAAACTGTTTTTT.